These 19 T cell receptor beta chains came from one sample sequenced in a study of cytomegalovirus exposure and HLA in healthy donors. Vbeta (60) and Jbeta (13) primers were used in the PCR. The assay was immunoSEQ multiplex PCR, and TCRdb's table has in-frame clones only and misses some. The sample contains some 120,000 clones, around 72% of which appear only once. Sequencing was carried out using PBMCs. Receptor source: a woman aged 45-65 years in good health and CMV-seropositive.

This chain joins TRBV6-1 and TRBJ2-1; D uncertain. The V and J ends lost 4 bases and 5 bases respectively, with 12 bases between them. CDR1 and CDR2 (germline): MNHNS, SASEGT. CDR3 size: 14 residues. The CDR3 sequence: CASSVFLSDNEQFF. CDR3 bases: TGTGCCAGCAGTGTGTTCCTGAGCGACAATGAGCAGTTCTTC.

This chain uses TRBV5-1 with TRBJ1-1; 8 bases line up with TRBD1. Trimming removed 0 bases from V and 4 bases from J; junction bases left unmatched: 5. This CDR3 has 15 residues. CDR1 SGHRS and CDR2 YFSETQ come from the germline V gene. In nucleotides, the CDR3 is TGCGCCAGCAGCTTGGGGACAGGGCATAGCACTGAAGCTTTCTTT. Its translation is CASSLGTGHSTEAFF.

The V and J genes are TRBV5-1 and TRBJ1-2; perhaps TRBD1 as D (5 bases). Germline V gene data show CDR1 as SGHRS and CDR2 as YFSETQ. The CDR3 is made up of 15 amino acids. V lost 0 bases and J 5 bases, leaving 14 bases between the germline ends. CDR3 in DNA: TGCGCCAGCAGCTTGGGCAAATCAGGGCCTTATGGCTACACCTTC. This codes for CASSLGKSGPYGYTF.

The chain carries TRBV4-3 and TRBJ1-4; D is ambiguous. Germline V gives CDR1 LGHNA, CDR2 YSLEER. The ends were cut back, 0 bases at V and 2 bases at J, with 7 bases in the middle. The CDR3 covers 15 residues. The CDR3 is CASSQDPGTNEKLFF. CDR3 bases: TGCGCCAGCAGCCAAGATCCGGGTACTAATGAAAAACTGTTTTTT.

Only one count was recorded for this clone. The chain couples TRBV18 to TRBJ2-7; possible D gene TRBD1, 6 bases. This CDR3 has 15 residues. The V and J ends lost 5 bases and 0 bases respectively, with 14 bases between them. Germline loops: CDR1 KGHSH, CDR2 LQKENI. CDR3 amino acids: CASSTGQQSSYEQYF. DNA of the CDR3: TGTGCCAGCTCAACAGGACAGCAAAGCTCCTACGAGCAGTACTTC. The whole variable domain, filled in from reference TRBV18 and TRBJ2-7, reads NAGVMQNPRHLVRRRGQEARLRCSPMKGHSHVYWYRQLPEEGLKFMVYLQKENIIDESGMPKERFSAEFPKEGPSILRIQQVVRGDSAAYFCASSTGQQSSYEQYFGPGTRLTVT.

The rearrangement links TRBV7-2 to TRBJ2-6, with 8 bases aligning to TRBD2. There are 16 residues in the CDR3. V was pared by 4 bases and J by 2 bases, with 4 bases of the junction left unmatched. Germline lookup yields CDR1 SGHTA and CDR2 FQGNSA. CDR3 sequence (DNA): TGTGCCAGCAGCTCCCGAGCGGGAGCTGGGGCCAACGTCCTGACTTTC. It codes for CASSSRAGAGANVLTF.

The chain recombines TRBV19 with TRBJ1-5; the D gene is possibly TRBD1 (5 bases). Germline lookup yields CDR1 LNHDA and CDR2 SQIVND (reference sequence). The CDR3 is made up of 17 amino acids. V was clipped by 6 bases and J by 0 bases, with 18 bases between them. The CDR3 reads CASRGAGVLYSNQPQHF. In DNA, the CDR3 is TGTGCCAGTAGAGGGGCTGGGGTCCTCTATAGCAATCAGCCCCAGCATTTT.

J is TRBJ2-5 and V is TRBV7-6; TRBD2 is a possible D gene (5 bases). The CDR3 runs 14 residues. Trimming removed 0 bases from V and 4 bases from J, with 9 bases in between. Germline CDR1 is SGHVS and CDR2 is FNYEAQ. CDR3: CASSLARELETQYF. CDR3 coding DNA: TGTGCCAGCAGCTTAGCGAGGGAATTAGAGACCCAGTACTTC.

The chain is built from TRBV30 and TRBJ2-7, with TRBD1 matching 7 bases. The CDR3 is made up of 12 amino acids. CDR1 and CDR2 from the germline V gene are GTSNPN and SVGIG (reference sequence). The ends lost 4 bases at V and 5 bases at J; junction bases unmatched: 5. CDR3 in DNA: TGTGCCTGGACCCCGAGGGGGCACGAGCAGTACTTC. Amino acids: CAWTPRGHEQYF. The whole variable domain, filled in from reference TRBV30 and TRBJ2-7, reads SQTIHQWPATLVQPVGSPLSLECTVEGTSNPNLYWYRQAAGRGLQLLFYSVGIGQISSEVPQNLSASRPQDRQFILSSKKLLLSDSGFYLCAWTPRGHEQYFGPGTRLTVT.

This rearrangement joins TRBV30 to TRBJ1-2; D is ambiguous. There are 11 residues in the CDR3. CDR1 is GTSNPN, CDR2 SVGIG, per germline (reference sequence). Trimming removed 0 bases at V and 5 bases at J, with 4 bases between. The CDR3 region is CAWSVRYGYTF. The CDR3 coding sequence is TGTGCCTGGAGTGTACGGTATGGCTACACCTTC.

The rearrangement uses TRBV9 and TRBJ2-1; 7 bases fit TRBD1. The V gene end was trimmed by 4 bases and the J gene end by 4 bases; junction bases not matched to a gene: 5. Germline lookup yields CDR1 SGDLS and CDR2 YYNGEE. The CDR3 is 14 amino acids. The CDR3 region has the DNA TGTGCCAGCAGCCCAGTGGGACAGTACAATGAGCAGTTCTTC. This gives the protein CASSPVGQYNEQFF.

This clone was recorded a few times. This chain links TRBV11-2 with TRBJ2-7; TRBD2 might be the D (6 bases). CDR3 length equals 15 residues. In germline, CDR1 is SGHAT, CDR2 FQNNGV. Trimming took off 5 bases at V and 6 bases at J, with 20 bases between the two ends. CDR3 protein: CASSGGTARRGEQYF. The CDR3 coding sequence is TGTGCCAGCAGCGGCGGGACGGCCAGGAGAGGCGAGCAGTACTTC.

V is TRBV5-1 and J is TRBJ1-3, with D unclear. V was shortened by 0 bases and J by 0 bases, with 13 bases between the two germline ends. CDR1 and CDR2 (germline): SGHRS, YFSETQ. The CDR3 is 17 amino acids. In DNA, the CDR3 is TGCGCCAGCAGCTTGGAGTTCTCAGGTTTCTCTGGAAACACCATATATTTT. It yields the protein CASSLEFSGFSGNTIYF.

The rearrangement links TRBV29-1 to TRBJ1-2; D might be TRBD1 (5 bases). The V gene lost 3 bases and the J gene lost 9 bases, with 11 bases spanning the gap. The CDR3 runs 11 residues. Germline CDR1 SQVTM, CDR2 ANQGSEA. The CDR3 reads CSVERGGSYTF. The CDR3, as DNA: TGCAGCGTTGAGAGGGGAGGGAGCTACACCTTC.

In its sample, this clone was seen a few times. The gene calls are TRBV5-1 and TRBJ1-2, with D possibly being TRBD1 (5 bases). The CDR3 runs to 12 residues. V dropped 7 bases and J dropped 4 bases, with 11 bases sitting between them. The V gene's germline CDR1 is SGHRS and CDR2 YFSETQ. Written as DNA, the CDR3 is TGCGCCAGCGGGGGGACGGGCTATGGCTACACCTTC. Its protein product is CASGGTGYGYTF.

V usage is TRBV2 and J usage is TRBJ2-7, with D possibly matching TRBD1 (6 bases). This CDR3 is built from 16 residues. The V end was cut by 6 bases, the J end by 2 bases, with 20 bases between. Germline V gene sequence: CDR1 SNHLY, CDR2 FYNNEI. The CDR3 DNA follows: TGTGCCAGCAGGGATAACAGGGTTTTAACTCCCTACGAGCAGTACTTC. Protein product: CASRDNRVLTPYEQYF.

The chain combines TRBV10-3 with TRBJ2-3; 10 bases line up with TRBD2. The length of the CDR3 is 16 residues. The germline gives CDR1 ENHRY, CDR2 SYGVKD. The V segment lost 3 bases and the J segment 1 base; nucleotides outside the gene matches: 4. CDR3 loop: CAISDFSGGRTDTQYF. The CDR3 DNA follows: TGTGCCATCAGTGACTTTAGCGGGGGGCGCACAGATACGCAGTATTTT.

In nucleotides, the CDR3 is TGTGCCAGTAGTCTCGGGACAGACACTGAAGCTTTCTTT. Its protein is CASSLGTDTEAFF. The chain carries TRBV19 and TRBJ1-1, with TRBD1 matching 7 bases. There are 13 residues in the CDR3. V lost 5 bases and J lost 3; bases outside the gene matches: 3. Germline CDR1 and CDR2: LNHDA and SQIVND (reference sequence).

Of note for this clone: The junction departs from germline at one end; a sequencing error may be responsible. The rearrangement uses TRBV7-7 and TRBJ2-7; 9 bases match TRBD1. The CDR3 runs to 14 residues. The germline gives CDR1 SSHAT, CDR2 FNYEAQ (reference sequence). CDR3: CASSPGQGHYEQYF. CDR3 sequence (DNA): TGTGCTAGCAGCCCGGGACAGGGCCACTACGAGCAGTACTTC. Combining the CDR3 with reference TRBV7-7 and TRBJ2-7 gives the whole variable domain GAGVSQSPRYKVTKRGQDVTLRCDPISSHATLYWYQQALGQGPEFLTYFNYEAQPDKSGLPSDRFSAERPEGSISTLTIQRTEQRDSAMYRCASSPGQGHYEQYFGPGTRLTVT.